What follows describes a single TCR beta chain. The data were produced by immunoSEQ multiplex PCR, yet TCRdb's version contains in-frame clones alone and is incomplete. The sample includes a few hundred thousand clones, 75% to 90% of them seen just once. This sample was included in a study of blood T cell repertoires in COVID-19. Across the whole study: Whether acute or convalescent, the COVID-19 samples came from the United States, Italy and Spain.

Material: peripheral blood. The source of this sequence is a woman under 40 who had recovered from COVID-19.

CDR3 loop: CAWMGTGIEKLFF. The DNA for the CDR3 is TGTGCCTGGATGGGGACAGGGATTGAAAAACTGTTTTTT. V and J are TRBV30 and TRBJ1-4; 9 bases fit TRBD1. There are 13 residues in the CDR3. Germline V gives CDR1 GTSNPN, CDR2 SVGIG (reference sequence). J lost 7 bases, V lost 4 bases, and 4 bases had no gene match.